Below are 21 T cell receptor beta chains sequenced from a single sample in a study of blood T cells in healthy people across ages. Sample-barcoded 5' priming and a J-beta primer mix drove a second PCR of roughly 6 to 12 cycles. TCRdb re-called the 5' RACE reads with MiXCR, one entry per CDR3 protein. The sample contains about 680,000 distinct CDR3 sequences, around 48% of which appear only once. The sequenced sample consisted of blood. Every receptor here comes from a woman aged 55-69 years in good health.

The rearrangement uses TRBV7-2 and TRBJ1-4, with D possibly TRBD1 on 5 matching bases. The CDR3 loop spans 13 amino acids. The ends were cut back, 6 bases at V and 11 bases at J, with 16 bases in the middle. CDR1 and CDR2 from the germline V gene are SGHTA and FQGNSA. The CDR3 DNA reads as TGTGCCAGCAGATCAGATCCCGGGGGGAAACTGTTTTTT. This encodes CASRSDPGGKLFF.

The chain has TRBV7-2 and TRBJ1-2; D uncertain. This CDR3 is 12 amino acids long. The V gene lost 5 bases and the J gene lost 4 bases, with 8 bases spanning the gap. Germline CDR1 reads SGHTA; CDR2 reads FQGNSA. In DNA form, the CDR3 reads TGTGCCAGCAGCACGGACGTCTATGGCTACACCTTC. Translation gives CASSTDVYGYTF.

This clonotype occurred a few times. The CDR3 sequence is CASSPGGGDTQYF. The CDR3 coding sequence is TGTGCCAGTAGTCCCGGAGGGGGAGATACGCAGTATTTT. This chain uses TRBV19 with TRBJ2-3; tentatively, D is TRBD1 or TRBD2 (6 bases each). CDR3 length: 13 residues. The V end lost 5 bases, the J end lost 5 bases, and 11 bases lay between the germline ends. The germline CDR1 and CDR2 sequences are LNHDA and SQIVND (reference sequence).

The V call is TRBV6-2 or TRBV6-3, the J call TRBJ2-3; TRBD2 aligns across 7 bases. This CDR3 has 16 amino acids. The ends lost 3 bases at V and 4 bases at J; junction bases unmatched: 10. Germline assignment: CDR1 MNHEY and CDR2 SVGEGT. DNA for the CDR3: TGTGCCAGCAGTTATAGGAGCAAGCGGGGAGCAGATACGCAGTATTTT. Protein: CASSYRSKRGADTQYF.

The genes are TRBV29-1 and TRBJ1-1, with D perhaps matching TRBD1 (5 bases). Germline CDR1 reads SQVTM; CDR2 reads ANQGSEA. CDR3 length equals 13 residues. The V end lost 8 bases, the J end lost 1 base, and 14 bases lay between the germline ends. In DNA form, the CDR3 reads TGCAGCAGTGGGGGGGGACCGAACACTGAAGCTTTCTTT. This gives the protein CSSGGGPNTEAFF.

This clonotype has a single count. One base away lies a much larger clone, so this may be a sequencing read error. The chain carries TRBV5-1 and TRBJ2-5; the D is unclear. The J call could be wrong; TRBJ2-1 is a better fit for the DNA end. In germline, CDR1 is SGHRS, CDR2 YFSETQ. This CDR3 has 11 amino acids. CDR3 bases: TGCGCCAGCAGCTTTGAAGAGACCCAGTTCTTC. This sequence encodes CASSFEETQFF.

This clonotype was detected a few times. The CDR3, as DNA: TGTGCCAGCAGCGCTATGGGGGTGACCTATGGCTACACCTTC. This gives the protein CASSAMGVTYGYTF. The chain employs TRBV7-8 and TRBJ1-2; TRBD1 is a possible D gene (5 bases). The CDR3 runs to 14 residues. Germline-derived CDR1 and CDR2 are SGHVS and FQNEAQ. V lost 5 bases, J lost 4 bases, and 14 bases lay in between.

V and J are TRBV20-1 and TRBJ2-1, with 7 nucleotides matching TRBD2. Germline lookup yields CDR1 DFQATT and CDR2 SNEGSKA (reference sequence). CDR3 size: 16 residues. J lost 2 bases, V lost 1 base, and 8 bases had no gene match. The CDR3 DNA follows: TGCAGTGCTAGAGGGGCGGCGGGAGAGACCTACAATGAGCAGTTCTTC. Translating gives CSARGAAGETYNEQFF.

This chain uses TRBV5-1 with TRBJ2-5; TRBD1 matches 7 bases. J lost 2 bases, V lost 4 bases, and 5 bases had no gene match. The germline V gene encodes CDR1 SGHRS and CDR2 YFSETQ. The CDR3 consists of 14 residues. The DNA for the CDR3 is TGCGCCAGCAGCGGGGGACAGCTACAAGAGACCCAGTACTTC. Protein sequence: CASSGGQLQETQYF.

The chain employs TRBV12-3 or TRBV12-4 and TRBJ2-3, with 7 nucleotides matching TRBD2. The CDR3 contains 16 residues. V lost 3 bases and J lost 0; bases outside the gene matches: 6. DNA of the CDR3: TGTGCCAGCAGTTTCGGGGGGACCTCTAGCACAGATACGCAGTATTTT. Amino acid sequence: CASSFGGTSSTDTQYF.

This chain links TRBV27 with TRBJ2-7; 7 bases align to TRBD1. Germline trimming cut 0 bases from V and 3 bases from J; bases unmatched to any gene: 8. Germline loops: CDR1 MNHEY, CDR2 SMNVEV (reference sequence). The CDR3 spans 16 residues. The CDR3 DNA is TGTGCCAGCAGTTTATCTCTTGACAGGGTCCACTACGAGCAGTACTTC. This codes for CASSLSLDRVHYEQYF.

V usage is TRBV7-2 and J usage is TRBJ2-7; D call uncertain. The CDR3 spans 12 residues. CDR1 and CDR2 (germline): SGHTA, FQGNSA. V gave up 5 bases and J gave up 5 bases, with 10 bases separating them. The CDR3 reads CASSGNSHEQYF. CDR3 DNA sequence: TGTGCCAGCAGCGGTAACAGCCACGAGCAGTACTTC.

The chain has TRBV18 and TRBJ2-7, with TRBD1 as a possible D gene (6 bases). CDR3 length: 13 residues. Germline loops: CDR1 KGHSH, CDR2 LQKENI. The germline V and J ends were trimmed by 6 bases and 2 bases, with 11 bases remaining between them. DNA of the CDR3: TGTGCCAGCTCGACAGGAGTTGCCTACGAGCAGTACTTC. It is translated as CASSTGVAYEQYF.

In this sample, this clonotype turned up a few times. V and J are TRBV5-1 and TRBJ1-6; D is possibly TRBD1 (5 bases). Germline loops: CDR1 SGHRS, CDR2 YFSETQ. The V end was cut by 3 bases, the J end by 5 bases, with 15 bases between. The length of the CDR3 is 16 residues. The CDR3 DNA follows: TGCGCCAGCAGCTGGGCCTCCGGGACGGATAATTCACCCCTCCACTTT. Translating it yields CASSWASGTDNSPLHF.

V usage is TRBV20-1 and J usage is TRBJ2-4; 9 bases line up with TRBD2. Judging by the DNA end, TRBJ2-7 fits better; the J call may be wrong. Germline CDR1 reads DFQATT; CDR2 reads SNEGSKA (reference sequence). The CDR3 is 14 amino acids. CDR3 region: CSGNPGTSRYEQYF. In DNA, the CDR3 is TGCAGTGGCAACCCGGGGACTAGCAGGTACGAGCAGTACTTC.

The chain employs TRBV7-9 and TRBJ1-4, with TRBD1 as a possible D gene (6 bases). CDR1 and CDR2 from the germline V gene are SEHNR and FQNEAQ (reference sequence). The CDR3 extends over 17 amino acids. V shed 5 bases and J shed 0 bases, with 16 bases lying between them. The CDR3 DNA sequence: TGTGCCAGCAGCCTACTGGACAGACCTGCAACTAATGAAAAACTGTTTTTT. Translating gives CASSLLDRPATNEKLFF.

The CDR3 here is CASSFGQEETQYF. As DNA, the CDR3 is TGTGCCAGCTCATTCGGACAGGAAGAGACCCAGTACTTC. The rearrangement joins TRBV18 to TRBJ2-5; 7 bases agree with TRBD1. The CDR3 contains 13 residues. The trim removed 5 bases at V and 3 bases at J, leaving 3 bases unmatched. From germline, CDR1 is KGHSH and CDR2 LQKENI.

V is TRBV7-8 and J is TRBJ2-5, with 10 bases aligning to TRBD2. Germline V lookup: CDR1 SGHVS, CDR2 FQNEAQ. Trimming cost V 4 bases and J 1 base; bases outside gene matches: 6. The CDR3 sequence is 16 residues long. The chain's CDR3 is CASSYRLAGFQETQYF. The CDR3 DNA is TGTGCCAGCAGCTACCGACTAGCGGGCTTCCAAGAGACCCAGTACTTC.

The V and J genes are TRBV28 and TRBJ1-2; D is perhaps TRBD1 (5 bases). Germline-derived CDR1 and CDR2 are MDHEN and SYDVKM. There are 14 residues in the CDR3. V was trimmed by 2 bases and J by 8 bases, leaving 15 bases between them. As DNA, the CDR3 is TGTGCCAGCAGTTTAGTAACGGCAGGGAAGGGCTACACCTTC. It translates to CASSLVTAGKGYTF.

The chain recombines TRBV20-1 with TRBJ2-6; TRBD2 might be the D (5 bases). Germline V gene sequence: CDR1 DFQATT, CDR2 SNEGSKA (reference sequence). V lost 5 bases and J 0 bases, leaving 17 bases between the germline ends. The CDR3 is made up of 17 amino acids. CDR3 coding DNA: TGCAGTGCTTCCATGGTAGAGGGTGCCTCTGGGGCCAACGTCCTGACTTTC. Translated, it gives CSASMVEGASGANVLTF.

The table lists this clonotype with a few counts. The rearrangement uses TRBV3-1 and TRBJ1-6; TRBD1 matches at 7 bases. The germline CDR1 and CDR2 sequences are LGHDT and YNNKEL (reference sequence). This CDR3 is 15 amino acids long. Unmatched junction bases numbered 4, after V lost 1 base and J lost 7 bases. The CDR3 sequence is CASSQGQGTNSPLHF. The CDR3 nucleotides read TGTGCCAGCAGCCAAGGACAGGGAACAAATTCACCCCTCCACTTT.